Presented here are 2 T cell receptor beta chains from one specimen sequenced in a study of CD8+CD57+ T cells in acquired aplastic anemia. Genomic DNA served as template for TCR beta VDJ and CDR3 profiling. TCRdb reprocessed the reads with MiXCR, giving one entry per CDR3 protein. This table has around 170,000 distinct CDR3 sequences, 48% appearing once. Only patients with CD8+CD57+ cell expansion on flow cytometry were chosen for sequencing. Source material: sorted CD4+, CD8+, or CD8+CD57+ T cells (not recorded which) from PBMCs. Receptor source: a human donor with aplastic anemia.

This clonotype has at least ten counts. The chain employs TRBV24-1 and TRBJ2-7, with D possibly matching TRBD2 (5 bases). Germline loops: CDR1 KGHDR, CDR2 SFDVKD. CDR3 length: 14 residues. Trimming stripped 4 bases from V and 0 bases from J, with 9 bases between. CDR3 sequence: CATSDPGSSYEQYF. For the CDR3, the DNA is TGTGCCACCAGTGACCCGGGGAGCTCCTACGAGCAGTACTTC.

The chain is built from TRBV20-1 and TRBJ2-1; the match to TRBD2 covers 9 bases. The CDR3 runs 15 residues. V lost 2 bases, J lost 9 bases, and 11 bases stayed unmatched. Germline V gene lookup returns CDR1 DFQATT and CDR2 SNEGSKA (reference sequence). The CDR3 loop is CSARTRGGLSGEQFF. Written as DNA, the CDR3 is TGCAGTGCTAGAACGCGGGGGGGTCTCTCGGGTGAGCAGTTCTTC.